This T cell receptor (beta chain) was documented in a study of CD8+ T cells in alopecia areata. Study in general: Treated patients were given 5 to 10 mg oral tofacitinib twice daily. Notes on the study in general: Tofacitinib significantly brought down scalp clonality and expanded CD8+ clones among top 100.

Reverse transcription of extracted RNA yielded cDNA, which provided the sequencing template. Clones were sequenced by immunoSEQ multiplex PCR, and TCRdb holds only the in-frame ones, with some missing. This table holds about 190,000 clones, around 56% found once. A note on this clone: As yet, its antigen is unknown.

Germline V gene sequence: CDR1 DFQATT, CDR2 SNEGSKA (reference sequence). CDR3 length equals 10 residues. Trimming left V 5 bases short and J 8 bases short, with 9 bases between. Specified treatment: oral pan-JAK inhibitor, 5-10 mg twice daily. This clonotype was obtained from a human donor with alopecia areata. Specimen: CD4+ T cells sorted from blood, collected at week 4, from a patient treated with tofacitinib. The chain recombines TRBV20-1 with TRBJ2-5, with D hard to call. Written as DNA, the CDR3 is TGCAGTGCTGACCACGTAACCCAGTACTTC. Amino acids: CSADHVTQYF.